This TCR beta chain was recorded in a study of T cell repertoires in cytomegalovirus infection. The overall study: From public TCR beta signatures came an indication of both CMV infection and matching HLA type.

Trimming took off 4 bases at V and 6 bases at J, with 19 bases between the two ends. Germline values: CDR1 LGHNA, CDR2 YSLEER. The CDR3 is 16 residues long. Each CDR3 protein gets one entry after TCRdb re-called the reads with MiXCR. The sample lists around 430,000 distinct CDR3 sequences, 40% to 50% occurring once. Concerning this clonotype itself: No antigen is known for it.

Sequencing used cultured PBMCs, obtained from culture after CMV antigen stimulation. The source of this sequence is a human donor in good health (CMV status not recorded). Some clones in this sample may be carry-over from other donors' samples. This chain links TRBV4-3 with TRBJ2-1, with D perhaps TRBD2 (6 bases). Here the CDR3 reads CASSRGRDSPPNEQFF. CDR3 nucleotides: TGCGCCAGCAGCCGAGGACGGGACTCCCCACCCAATGAGCAGTTCTTC.